A single sample gave rise to the 28 T cell receptor beta chains below, sequenced in a study of T cell clusters in autoimmune cytopenias. One tube held mixed TRB-A and TRB-B primer pools for touch-down PCR. Reprocessing the multiplex PCR reads, TCRdb reports a single entry for every CDR3 protein and omits DNA. This sample's table reports 6,500 to 10,000 distinct CDR3 sequences. TRB amplification used approximately 250 ng of peripheral blood genomic DNA. Material: peripheral blood. Receptors were obtained from a human donor with an autoimmune cytopenia or autoimmune hepatitis (not recorded which).

Considering frequency, this clonotype is medium-sized. V gene TRBV18 combines with J gene TRBJ1-6; TCRdb lists TRBD1, though no DNA is available to test this call. CDR3 length: 13 residues. Germline lookup yields CDR1 KGHSH and CDR2 LQKENI. The CDR3 loop is CASSQGRDSPLHF.

By frequency, this clonotype is medium-sized. The chain links TRBV29-1 to TRBJ1-2; the D gene TCRdb calls, TRBD1, cannot be checked with no DNA. CDR1 is SQVTM, CDR2 ANQGSEA, per germline. The CDR3 consists of 13 residues. CDR3 protein: CSVRTGGNYGYTF.

This clonotype is deemed medium-sized by its frequency. The genes are TRBV30 and TRBJ2-2. Germline values: CDR1 GTSNPN, CDR2 SVGIG (reference sequence). The CDR3 consists of 14 residues. The CDR3: CAWSVQTRTGELFF.

This chain's CDR3 is CAWIRFGFTNYGYTF. The rearrangement links TRBV30 to TRBJ1-2. Per the germline V gene, CDR1 is GTSNPN and CDR2 is SVGIG (reference sequence). The CDR3 runs 15 residues.

This clonotype is identified as medium-sized from frequency. V usage is TRBV30 and J usage is TRBJ1-6; with no DNA, the TCRdb D assignment of TRBD1 cannot be verified. Per the germline V gene, CDR1 is GTSNPN and CDR2 is SVGIG (reference sequence). The CDR3 length is 13 residues. The CDR3 sequence is CAWAGTVNSPLHF. The full variable domain, its missing parts supplied by reference TRBV30 and TRBJ1-6, is SQTIHQWPATLVQPVGSPLSLECTVEGTSNPNLYWYRQAAGRGLQLLFYSVGIGQISSEVPQNLSASRPQDRQFILSSKKLLLSDSGFYLCAWAGTVNSPLHFGNGTRLTVT.

V gene TRBV11-1 combines with J gene TRBJ1-5. The CDR3 sequence is 16 residues long. CDR1 SGHAT and CDR2 FQDESV come from the germline V gene (reference sequence). The CDR3 loop is CASSQDWGGIGQPQHF.

Measured by frequency, this clonotype is medium-sized. This rearrangement joins TRBV30 to TRBJ2-7; TCRdb returns TRBD1, unconfirmable since there is no DNA. CDR3 size: 16 residues. From germline, CDR1 is GTSNPN and CDR2 SVGIG (reference sequence). Here the CDR3 reads CAWSSSPGQGASEQYF.

The rearrangement links TRBV6-5 to TRBJ1-2. The CDR3 contains 13 residues. Germline V gives CDR1 MNHEY, CDR2 SVGAGI. CDR3 region: CASSPLSGYGYTF.

V and J are TRBV4-2 and TRBJ2-2; lacking DNA, the TRBD2 call made by TCRdb goes unchecked. This CDR3 has 17 amino acids. From germline, CDR1 is LGHNA and CDR2 YNFKEQ. The CDR3: CASSLTGTTPRTGELFF.

V is TRBV19 and J is TRBJ1-1; the TCRdb D gene call, TRBD1, has no DNA to confirm it. CDR1 and CDR2 (germline): LNHDA, SQIVND (reference sequence). This CDR3 has 12 amino acids. CDR3 sequence reads: CASNPDRGLAFF.

CDR3 loop: CASSREYSEAFF. The chain carries TRBV19 and TRBJ1-1. This CDR3 region has 12 residues. CDR1 and CDR2 (germline): LNHDA, SQIVND (reference sequence).

The chain links TRBV20-1 to TRBJ2-7. This CDR3 is 12 amino acids long. CDR1 and CDR2 (germline): DFQATT, SNEGSKA (reference sequence). The CDR3 loop is CSARDWGNEQYF.

This clonotype is medium-sized (0.01 to 0.1%) by frequency. The chain couples TRBV6-5 to TRBJ2-2. CDR3 size: 15 residues. Germline-derived CDR1 and CDR2 are MNHEY and SVGAGI. The CDR3 protein is CASSYTRQNTGELFF.

V is TRBV14 and J is TRBJ1-5. CDR1 is SGHDN, CDR2 FVKESK, per germline. The CDR3 loop spans 13 amino acids. CDR3 in amino acids: CASSQGRAGPQHF.

CDR3 protein: CATPHSGLAGGGEQFF. The rearrangement joins TRBV30 to TRBJ2-1; absent DNA, TCRdb's TRBD2 call cannot be checked. Germline-derived CDR1 and CDR2 are GTSNPN and SVGIG (reference sequence). The CDR3 has 16 amino acids.

The chain combines TRBV11-2 with TRBJ2-3; TCRdb's assignment of TRBD1 cannot be checked, as there is no DNA. This CDR3 spans 15 amino acids. CDR1 SGHAT and CDR2 FQNNGV come from the germline V gene. The CDR3 here is CASSFDMTGADTQYF.

The rearrangement links TRBV6-2 or TRBV6-3 to TRBJ2-1; TCRdb proposes TRBD2, but this gene call is untestable without DNA. The CDR3 is made up of 17 amino acids. The V gene's germline CDR1 is MNHEY and CDR2 SVGEGT. CDR3 loop: CASSYTPQAGSYNEQFF.

The CDR3 is CAWRGYSGPYNEQFF. V usage is TRBV30 and J usage is TRBJ2-1; lacking DNA, the TRBD2 call made by TCRdb goes unchecked. The germline V gene encodes CDR1 GTSNPN and CDR2 SVGIG (reference sequence). This CDR3 has 15 residues.

The rearrangement joins TRBV5-6 to TRBJ1-4; TCRdb gives TRBD1 as the D gene, but with no DNA this cannot be confirmed. This CDR3 has 15 residues. Germline V gene sequence: CDR1 SGHDT, CDR2 YYEEEE. CDR3 residues: CASSADPKTGEKLFF.

This chain connects TRBV13 to TRBJ2-1; lacking DNA, the TRBD1 call made by TCRdb goes unchecked. This CDR3 region has 14 residues. Germline assignment: CDR1 PRHDT and CDR2 FYEKMQ (reference sequence). This chain's CDR3 is CASSRRGGDNEQFF.

Considering frequency, this clonotype is medium-sized (0.01 to 0.1%). CDR3 amino acids: CASSPQRAGGYNEQFF. The chain carries TRBV18 and TRBJ2-1; TCRdb's D call, TRBD2, is unchecked because there is no DNA. In germline, CDR1 is KGHSH, CDR2 LQKENI. The CDR3 contains 16 residues.

The J gene is TRBJ1-2, the V gene TRBV5-1; TCRdb proposes TRBD1, but this gene call is untestable without DNA. Germline V gene sequence: CDR1 SGHRS, CDR2 YFSETQ. There are 14 residues in the CDR3. CDR3 loop: CASSLVGQGGGYTF.

Judged by frequency, this clonotype is medium-sized (0.01 to 0.1%). V usage is TRBV29-1 and J usage is TRBJ2-1; TCRdb names TRBD1, which stays unverified in the absence of DNA. The CDR3 has 16 amino acids. Germline V gives CDR1 SQVTM, CDR2 ANQGSEA. This CDR3 is CSVSPGQANSYNEQFF.

This sequence joins TRBV12-3 or TRBV12-4 and TRBJ2-7; TCRdb names TRBD1, which stays unverified in the absence of DNA. CDR3 length: 14 residues. The CDR3 protein is CASTLSRYGTEQYF.

Judged by frequency, this clonotype is medium-sized. The genes are TRBV6-5 and TRBJ1-6; TCRdb gives TRBD1 as the D gene, but with no DNA this cannot be confirmed. Germline V gene data show CDR1 as MNHEY and CDR2 as SVGAGI. This CDR3 contains 14 residues. CDR3: CASSSRDRVTPLHF.

Measured by frequency, this clonotype is medium-sized. The V gene is TRBV19, the J gene TRBJ1-5. This CDR3 is 15 amino acids long. Germline CDR1 and CDR2: LNHDA and SQIVND (reference sequence). The CDR3 loop reads CASSIDTDSNQPQHF.

Its frequency marks this clonotype as medium-sized. The genes are TRBV20-1 and TRBJ2-7. Germline CDR1 is DFQATT and CDR2 is SNEGSKA (reference sequence). CDR3 length: 14 residues. CDR3 region: CSASSSGGTYEQYF.

This clonotype is identified as medium-sized from frequency. The chain joins TRBV19 to TRBJ1-2; the D call from TCRdb, TRBD1, cannot be confirmed without DNA. Germline V gives CDR1 LNHDA, CDR2 SQIVND (reference sequence). The CDR3 loop spans 17 amino acids. This CDR3 reads CASSFPGTGEANYGYTF.